The sequence of this T cell receptor (beta chain) was determined in a study of cytomegalovirus exposure and HLA in healthy donors. Across the whole study: In a previous analysis, some 120 million unique TCR beta sequences were found from approximately 180 million T cells. Early released data comprised around 79 million unique TCRs from HLA-typed donors.

Points from the study as a whole: A later analysis by the authors found several of the most significant clusters apparently linked to common viral pathogens. There were reportedly fewer N-insertions in an Asian-associated ancestry cluster than the approximately 600-donor mean, in a later analysis.

In the case of this clone: Its antigen remains unidentified.

The CDR3 totals 13 residues. Germline V gene data show CDR1 as SGHTA and CDR2 as FQGNSA. V was trimmed by 2 bases and J by 2 bases, leaving 6 bases between them. Primers for the PCR totalled 60 Vbeta and 13 Jbeta. Only in-frame clones appear in the TCRdb table, and some are missing; sequencing was by immunoSEQ multiplex PCR. The sample has 150,000 to 200,000 clones, roughly 79% seen once; the top ten hold approximately 2.1%. The rearrangement joins TRBV7-2 to TRBJ1-1; D call uncertain. Sequencing was done on a sample of PBMCs. This clonotype was obtained from a woman aged 30 to 39 in good health and CMV-seropositive. The CDR3 DNA sequence: TGTGCCAGCAGCTTAAGACAAAACACTGAAGCTTTCTTT. It translates to CASSLRQNTEAFF.